The source of this TCR beta chain is a study of T cells in Graves' hyperthyroidism and ophthalmopathy. With 5 bases removed from V and 4 bases from J, the gap between germline ends came to 7 bases. In germline, CDR1 is KGHDR, CDR2 SFDVKD. CDR3 size: 12 residues. Amplified TCR beta CDR3 regions derived from RNA transcripts. A first-round RT-PCR of the TCR CDR3 used the HTBI primer set. Using its own MiXCR run on the multiplex PCR reads, TCRdb lists one record per CDR3 protein. This sample has some 500,000 distinct CDR3 sequences; about 15% occur once, and the top ten carry about a sixth. Patients aged 18 to 65 had newly diagnosed hyperthyroidism of under 2 months' duration. The authors took PBMCs from over 8.5 ml fresh peripheral blood.

The rearrangement links TRBV24-1 to TRBJ1-2, with D perhaps matching TRBD1 (5 bases). The source material was blood. The receptor's source is a woman aged 18-30 years with Graves' hyperthyroidism. DNA for the CDR3: TGTGCCACCAGTGCTAGGGGCTATGGCTACACCTTC. It specifies CATSARGYGYTF.